This T cell receptor (beta chain) appears in the sequencing data of a study of cytomegalovirus exposure and HLA in healthy donors. The CDR3 runs 18 residues. Unmatched junction bases numbered 13, after V lost 3 bases and J lost 0 bases. The germline V gene has CDR1 MGHRA and CDR2 YSYEKL. PCR involved 60 Vbeta and 13 Jbeta primers. Data came from immunoSEQ multiplex PCR; TCRdb stores just in-frame clones and leaves some out. The data show about 89,000 clones, with 85% seen just once and nearly 7.5% held by the top ten. The sequencing sample was made of PBMCs. The TCR comes from a man aged 40-50 years in good health and CMV-seropositive. The chain employs TRBV4-1 and TRBJ2-5, with 7 bases matching TRBD1. The CDR3 DNA follows: TGCGCCAGCAGCCATCCTGAGGGACAGACTATGTACCAAGAGACCCAGTACTTC. Translating it yields CASSHPEGQTMYQETQYF.